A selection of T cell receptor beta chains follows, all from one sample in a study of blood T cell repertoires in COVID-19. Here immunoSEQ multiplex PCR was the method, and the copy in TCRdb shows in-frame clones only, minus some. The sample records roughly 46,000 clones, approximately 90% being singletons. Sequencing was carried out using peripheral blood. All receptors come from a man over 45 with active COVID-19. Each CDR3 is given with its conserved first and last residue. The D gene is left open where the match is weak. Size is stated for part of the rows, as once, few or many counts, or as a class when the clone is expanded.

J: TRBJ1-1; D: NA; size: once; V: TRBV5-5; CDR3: CASSLVAGANTEAFF; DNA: TGTGCCAGCAGCTTGGTGGCAGGGGCGAACACTGAAGCTTTCTTT
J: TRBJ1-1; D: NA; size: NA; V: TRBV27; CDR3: CASNYQGSTEAFF; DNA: TGTGCCAGCAACTATCAGGGGTCCACTGAAGCTTTCTTT
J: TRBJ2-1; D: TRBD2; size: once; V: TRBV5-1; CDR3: CASSLVPGLAGYNEQFF; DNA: TGCGCCAGCAGCTTGGTACCGGGACTAGCGGGGTACAATGAGCAGTTCTTC
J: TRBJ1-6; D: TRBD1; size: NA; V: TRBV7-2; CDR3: CASSPRTGSYNSPLHF; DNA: TGTGCCAGCAGCCCGAGGACAGGCTCCTATAATTCACCCCTCCACTTT
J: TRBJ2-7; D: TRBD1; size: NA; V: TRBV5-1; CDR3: CASSSNRVRAGGEQYF; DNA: TGCGCCAGCAGCTCCAACAGGGTAAGGGCAGGGGGCGAGCAGTACTTC
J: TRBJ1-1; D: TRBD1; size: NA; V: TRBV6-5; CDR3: CASSLNRGPEAFF; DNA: TGTGCCAGCAGCCTTAACAGGGGCCCTGAAGCTTTCTTT
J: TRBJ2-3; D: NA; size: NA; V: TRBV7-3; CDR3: CASSLYGGSTDTQYF; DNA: TGTGCCAGCAGCTTATACGGGGGATCTACAGATACGCAGTATTTT
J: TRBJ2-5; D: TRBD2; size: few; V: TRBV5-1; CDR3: CASSLALSGDSQETQYF; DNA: TGCGCCAGCAGCTTAGCCCTTAGCGGGGACTCCCAAGAGACCCAGTACTTC
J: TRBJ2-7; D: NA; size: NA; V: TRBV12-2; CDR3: CASRLGGAPSSYEQYF; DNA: TGTGCAAGTCGCTTAGGAGGAGCGCCGAGCTCCTACGAGCAGTACTTC
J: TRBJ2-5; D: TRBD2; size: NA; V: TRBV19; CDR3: CASMEREAPETQYF; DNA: TGTGCCAGTATGGAGCGGGAGGCCCCCGAGACCCAGTACTTC
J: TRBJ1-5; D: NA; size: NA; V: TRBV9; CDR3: CASSVGEEGGPQHF; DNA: TGTGCCAGCAGCGTAGGAGAGGAGGGTGGACCCCAGCATTTT
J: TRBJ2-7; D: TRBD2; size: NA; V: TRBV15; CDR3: CATSRAVGTRFEQYF; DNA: TGTGCCACCAGCAGGGCGGTTGGGACTAGGTTCGAGCAGTACTTC
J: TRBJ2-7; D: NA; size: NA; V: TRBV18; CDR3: CASSPGSADYEQYF; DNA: TGTGCCAGCTCACCCGGCAGCGCCGACTACGAGCAGTACTTC
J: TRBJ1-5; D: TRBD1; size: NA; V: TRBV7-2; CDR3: CASSPSRDSAYSNQPQHF; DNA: TGTGCCAGCAGCCCTAGCCGGGACAGCGCCTATAGCAATCAGCCCCAGCATTTT
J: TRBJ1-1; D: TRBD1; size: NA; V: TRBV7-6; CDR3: CASSVIARTGDLNTEAFF; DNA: TGTGCCAGCAGCGTTATAGCTCGGACAGGGGATCTGAACACTGAAGCTTTCTTT
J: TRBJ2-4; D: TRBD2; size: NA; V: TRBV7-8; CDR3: CASSLAGTSVPLAKNIQYF; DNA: TGTGCCAGCAGCTTAGCCGGGACTAGCGTACCGCTAGCCAAAAACATTCAGTACTTC
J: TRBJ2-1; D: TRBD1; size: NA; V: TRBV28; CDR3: CASIGDRDNEQFF; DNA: TGTGCCAGCATTGGGGACAGAGACAATGAGCAGTTCTTC
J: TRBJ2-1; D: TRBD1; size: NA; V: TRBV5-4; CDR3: CASSLGGQGSYNEQFF; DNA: TGTGCCAGCAGCTTGGGGGGACAGGGCTCCTACAATGAGCAGTTCTTC
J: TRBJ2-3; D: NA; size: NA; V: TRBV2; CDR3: CASSPGGGGADTQYF; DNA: TGTGCCAGCAGTCCAGGGGGAGGTGGCGCAGATACGCAGTATTTT
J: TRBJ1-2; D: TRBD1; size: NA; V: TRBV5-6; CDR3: CASSLDGTGGHYGYTF; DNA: TGTGCCAGCAGCTTGGACGGGACAGGGGGCCACTATGGCTACACCTTC
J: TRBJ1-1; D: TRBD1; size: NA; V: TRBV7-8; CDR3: CASSASRDSRFTEAFF; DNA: TGTGCCAGCAGCGCAAGTCGGGACAGCCGATTCACTGAAGCTTTCTTT
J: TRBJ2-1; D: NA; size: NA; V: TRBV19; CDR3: CASSIANYNEQFF; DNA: TGTGCCAGTAGTATAGCAAATTACAATGAGCAGTTCTTC
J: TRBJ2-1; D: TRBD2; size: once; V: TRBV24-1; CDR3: CATGLAGDLNEQFF; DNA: TGTGCCACCGGGCTAGCGGGAGACCTTAATGAGCAGTTCTTC
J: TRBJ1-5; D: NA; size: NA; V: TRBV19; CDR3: CASGSGLGQPQHF; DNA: TGTGCCAGTGGATCAGGGTTGGGTCAGCCCCAGCATTTT
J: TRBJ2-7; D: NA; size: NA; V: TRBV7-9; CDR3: CASSSLKKFPGHISYEQYF; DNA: TGTGCCAGCAGCTCGCTGAAGAAATTTCCGGGACACATCTCCTACGAGCAGTACTTC
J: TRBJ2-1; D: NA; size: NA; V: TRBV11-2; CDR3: CASTGGGRVNEQFF; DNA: TGTGCCAGCACGGGAGGGGGCCGGGTCAATGAGCAGTTCTTC
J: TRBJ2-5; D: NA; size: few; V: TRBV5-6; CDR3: CASSFRDLETQYF; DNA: TGTGCCAGCAGCTTCCGGGATTTGGAGACCCAGTACTTC